This T cell receptor beta chain was recovered during a study of blood T cell repertoires in COVID-19. The junction had 5 bases not matched to a gene; V was cut back by 6 bases and J by 4 bases. Germline lookup yields CDR1 MNHEY and CDR2 SVGAGI. The CDR3 length is 14 residues. Sequenced by immunoSEQ multiplex PCR; TCRdb stores in-frame clones only, minus some. The data contain about 150,000 clones, around 91% of them singletons. Material: peripheral blood. The chain links TRBV6-5 to TRBJ1-5; 8 bases match TRBD1. The TCR was taken from a man between 18 and 35 years old with COVID-19, enrolled during active disease. As DNA, the CDR3 is TGTGCCAGCAGGACAGGGGCCCAAAATCAGCCCCAGCATTTT. Amino acid sequence: CASRTGAQNQPQHF.